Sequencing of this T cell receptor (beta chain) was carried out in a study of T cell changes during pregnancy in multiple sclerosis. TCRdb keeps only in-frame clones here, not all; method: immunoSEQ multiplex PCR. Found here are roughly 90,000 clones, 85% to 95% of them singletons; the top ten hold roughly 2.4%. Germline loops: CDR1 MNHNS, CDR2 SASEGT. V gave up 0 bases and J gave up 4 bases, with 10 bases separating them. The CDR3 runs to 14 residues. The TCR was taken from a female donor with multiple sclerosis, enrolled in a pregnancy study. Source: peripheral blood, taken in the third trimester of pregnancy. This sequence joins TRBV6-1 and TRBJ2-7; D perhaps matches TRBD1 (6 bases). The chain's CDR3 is CASSEAGTLYEQYF. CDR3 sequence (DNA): TGTGCCAGCAGTGAAGCAGGGACACTTTACGAGCAGTACTTC.